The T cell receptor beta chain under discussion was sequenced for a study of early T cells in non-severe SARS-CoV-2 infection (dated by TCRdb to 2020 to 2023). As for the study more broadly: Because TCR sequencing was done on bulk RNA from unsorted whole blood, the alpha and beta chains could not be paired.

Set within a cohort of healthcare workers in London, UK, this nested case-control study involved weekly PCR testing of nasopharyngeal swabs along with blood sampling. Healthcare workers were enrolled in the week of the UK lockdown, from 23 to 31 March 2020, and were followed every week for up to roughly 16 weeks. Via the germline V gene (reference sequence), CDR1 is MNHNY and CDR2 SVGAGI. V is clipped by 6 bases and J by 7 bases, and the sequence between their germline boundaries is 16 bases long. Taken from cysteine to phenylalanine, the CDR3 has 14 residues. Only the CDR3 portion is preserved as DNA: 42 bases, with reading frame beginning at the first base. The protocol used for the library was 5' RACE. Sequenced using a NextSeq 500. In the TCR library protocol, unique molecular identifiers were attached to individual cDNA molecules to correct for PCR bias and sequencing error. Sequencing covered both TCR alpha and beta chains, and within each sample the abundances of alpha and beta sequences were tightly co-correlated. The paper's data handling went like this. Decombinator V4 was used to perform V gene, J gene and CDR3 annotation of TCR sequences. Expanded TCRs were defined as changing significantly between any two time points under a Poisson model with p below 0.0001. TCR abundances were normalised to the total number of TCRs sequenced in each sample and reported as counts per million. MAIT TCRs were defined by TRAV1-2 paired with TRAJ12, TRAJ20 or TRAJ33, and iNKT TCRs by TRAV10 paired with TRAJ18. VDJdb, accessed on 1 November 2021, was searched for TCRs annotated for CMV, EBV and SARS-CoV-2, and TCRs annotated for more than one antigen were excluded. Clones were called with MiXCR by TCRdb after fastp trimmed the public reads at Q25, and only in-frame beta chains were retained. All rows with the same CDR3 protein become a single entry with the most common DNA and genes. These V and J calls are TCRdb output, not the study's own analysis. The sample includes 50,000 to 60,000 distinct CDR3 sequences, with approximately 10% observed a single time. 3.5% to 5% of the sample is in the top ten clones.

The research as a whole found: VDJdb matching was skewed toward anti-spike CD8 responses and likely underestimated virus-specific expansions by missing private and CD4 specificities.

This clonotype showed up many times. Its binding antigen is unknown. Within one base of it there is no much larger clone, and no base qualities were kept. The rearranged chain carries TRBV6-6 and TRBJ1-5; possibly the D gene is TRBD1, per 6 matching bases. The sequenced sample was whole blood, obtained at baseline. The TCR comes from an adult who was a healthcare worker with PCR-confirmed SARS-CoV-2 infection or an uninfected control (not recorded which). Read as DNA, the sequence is TGTGCCAGCAGAAACGCAGGGGTCGGGCAGCCCCAGCATTTT. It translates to CASRNAGVGQPQHF.